Below, 10 T cell receptor beta chains from the same sample are listed, as sequenced in a study of shared clonotypes between healthy human individuals. Only in-frame clones appear in the TCRdb table, and some are missing; sequencing was by immunoSEQ multiplex PCR. This sample has more than 400,000 clones; 81% occur once, and the top ten carry over 9.5%. The sequencing input was PBMCs. The receptors come from a woman aged 35 to 49 in good health. Some clones in this sample may be carry-over from other donors' samples.

The chain links TRBV13 to TRBJ1-3; 9 bases agree with TRBD1. The CDR3 is made up of 13 amino acids. Germline V gene data show CDR1 as PRHDT and CDR2 as FYEKMQ (reference sequence). Trimming removed 4 bases from V and 8 bases from J; junction bases left unmatched: 3. CDR3 DNA: TGTGCCAGCAGCTCCAGACAGGGGGACACCATATATTTT. Amino acids: CASSSRQGDTIYF.

The chain has TRBV27 and TRBJ2-1; TRBD1 aligns across 7 bases. Per the germline V gene, CDR1 is MNHEY and CDR2 is SMNVEV (reference sequence). The CDR3 has 14 residues. Unmatched junction bases numbered 14, after V lost 5 bases and J lost 13 bases. CDR3 nucleotide sequence: TGTGCCAGCAGTGCCGAAATACAGGGGTCTAGACAGTTCTTC. Encoded protein: CASSAEIQGSRQFF.

Turning to this clone: A read error is the likely source, as a far larger clone sits one nucleotide away. V is TRBV30 and J is TRBJ2-7; tentatively, D is TRBD2 (5 bases). Germline CDR1 is GTSNPN and CDR2 is SVGIG (reference sequence). The CDR3 covers 11 residues. V was cut by 6 bases and J by 3 bases, with 9 bases left in between. CDR3 loop: CACSEGYEQYF. CDR3 bases: TGTGCCTGTAGCGAGGGCTACGAGCAGTACTTC.

Comments on this clone: This sequence is one base from a far larger clone and is likely a read error. The genes are TRBV29-1 and TRBJ2-7, with D uncertain. CDR3 size: 12 residues. Per the germline V gene, CDR1 is SQVTM and CDR2 is ANQGSEA. CDR3 region: CSVAHGPYEHYF. CDR3 nucleotide sequence: TGCAGCGTCGCTCATGGCCCCTACGAGCATTACTTC.

The J gene is TRBJ1-4, the V gene TRBV5-1; no clear D gene. CDR1 is SGHRS, CDR2 YFSETQ, per germline. The CDR3 runs 14 residues. V was shortened by 0 bases and J by 7 bases, with 10 bases between the two germline ends. This CDR3 reads CASSLDQAGEKLFF. CDR3 DNA sequence: TGCGCCAGCAGCTTGGATCAGGCGGGTGAAAAACTGTTTTTT.

The chain employs TRBV5-6 and TRBJ2-7; TRBD2 matches 9 bases. Germline lookup yields CDR1 SGHDT and CDR2 YYEEEE. This CDR3 is 16 amino acids long. The V gene end was trimmed by 0 bases and the J gene end by 3 bases; junction bases not matched to a gene: 7. CDR3 residues: CASSLGGSGRHYEQYF. The CDR3 DNA is TGTGCCAGCAGCTTGGGGGGTAGCGGGAGACACTACGAGCAGTACTTC.

The chain is built from TRBV6-5 and TRBJ1-2; 7 bases line up with TRBD1. V shed 5 bases, J shed 6 bases, and the junction held 3 bases outside the gene matches. This CDR3 comprises 12 residues. The germline V gene encodes CDR1 MNHEY and CDR2 SVGAGI. CDR3 amino acids: CASSHTGDGYTF. For the CDR3, the DNA is TGTGCCAGCAGTCATACAGGGGATGGCTACACCTTC.

The chain recombines TRBV28 with TRBJ2-7; 8 bases are a match to TRBD2. CDR3 length equals 16 residues. The junction had 12 bases not matched to a gene; V was cut back by 5 bases and J by 3 bases. Germline lookup yields CDR1 MDHEN and CDR2 SYDVKM. This CDR3 reads CASSTPGEREFYEQYF. Written as DNA, the CDR3 is TGTGCCAGCAGTACACCCGGCGAGCGGGAGTTCTACGAGCAGTACTTC. Using reference TRBV28 and TRBJ2-7 for the parts outside the CDR3, the full variable domain is DVKVTQSSRYLVKRTGEKVFLECVQDMDHENMFWYRQDPGLGLRLIYFSYDVKMKEKGDIPEGYSVSREKKERFSLILESASTNQTSMYLCASSTPGEREFYEQYFGPGTRLTVT.

The rearrangement uses TRBV28 and TRBJ2-3, with a tentative D call TRBD2 (5 bases). The CDR3 consists of 15 residues. Trimming stripped 4 bases from V and 4 bases from J, with 15 bases between. In germline, CDR1 is MDHEN, CDR2 SYDVKM. CDR3 sequence (DNA): TGTGCCAGCAGTTCGTTGGCCGGGGTCTCAGATACGCAGTATTTT. Translated, it gives CASSSLAGVSDTQYF.

On this clone itself: A far larger clone is off by one base, so a read error is likely. V usage is TRBV4-2 and J usage is TRBJ2-6; no clear D gene. The V gene's germline CDR1 is LGHNA and CDR2 YNFKEQ. The CDR3 runs to 15 residues. CDR3 DNA sequence: TGTGCCAGCAGCCAAGAGGGGTCTGTGGCCAACGTCCTGACTTTC. It translates to CASSQEGSVANVLTF.